These 12 T cell receptor beta chains originate from one sample sequenced in a study of blood T cell repertoires in COVID-19. The protocol was immunoSEQ multiplex PCR, while the TCRdb copy is restricted to in-frame clones and leaves out a portion. The data contain some 450,000 clones, about 90% of them singletons. The specimen sequenced was peripheral blood. Receptors originate from a man aged 18 to 29 with COVID-19, enrolled during active disease.

The rearrangement uses TRBV2 and TRBJ2-3, with 15 nucleotides matching TRBD2. The CDR3 is 15 residues long. Germline CDR1 is SNHLY and CDR2 is FYNNEI. V shed 8 bases and J 3 bases; nucleotides not matched to a gene: 3. The CDR3 protein is CASAGLAGGTDTQYF. The CDR3 DNA follows: TGTGCCAGCGCGGGACTAGCGGGAGGAACAGATACGCAGTATTTT.

The chain is built from TRBV11-3 and TRBJ2-7; 12 bases fit TRBD2. This CDR3 has 16 residues. Per the germline V gene, CDR1 is SGHNT and CDR2 is YENEEA. V gave up 4 bases and J gave up 3 bases; unmatched junction bases: 7. CDR3 protein: CASSSPSGRGGYEQYF. In nucleotides, the CDR3 is TGTGCCAGCAGCTCTCCTAGCGGGAGGGGCGGCTACGAGCAGTACTTC.

Comments on this clone: The junction does not match germline at one end; this may be a read error. This rearrangement joins TRBV14 to TRBJ2-4; a possible D gene is TRBD1 (5 bases). Germline CDR1 SGHDN, CDR2 FVKESK. The CDR3 is 11 residues long. CDR3 sequence: CASSQGPRVSF. The CDR3 coding sequence is TGTGCCAGCAGCCAAGGTCCCAGGGTGAGCTTC. Full variable domain (outside the CDR3, taken from reference TRBV14 and TRBJ2-4): EAGVTQFPSHSVIEKGQTVTLRCDPISGHDNLYWYRRVMGKEIKFLLHFVKESKQDESGMPNNRFLAERTGGTYSTLKVQPAELEDSGVYFCASSQGPRVSFGAGTRLSVL.

The chain has TRBV24-1 and TRBJ2-3, with 7 bases that match TRBD2. The CDR3 is 14 amino acids. Germline CDR1 reads KGHDR; CDR2 reads SFDVKD. Trimming removed 8 bases from V and 1 base from J; junction bases left unmatched: 5. Written as DNA, the CDR3 is TGTGCCACCAACGGGGGAGGGGGCACAGATACGCAGTATTTT. Protein: CATNGGGGTDTQYF.

The J gene is TRBJ2-7, the V gene TRBV2, with 12 bases aligning to TRBD2. The CDR3 covers 15 residues. Germline V lookup: CDR1 SNHLY, CDR2 FYNNEI. V shed 7 bases, J shed 4 bases, and the junction held 8 bases outside the gene matches. In DNA form, the CDR3 reads TGTGCCAGCACTCGACTAGCGGGGGTGGTGTACGAGCAGTACTTC. Protein sequence: CASTRLAGVVYEQYF. The full variable domain, its missing parts supplied by reference TRBV2 and TRBJ2-7, is EPEVTQTPSHQVTQMGQEVILRCVPISNHLYFYWYRQILGQKVEFLVSFYNNEISEKSEIFDDQFSVERPDGSNFTLKIRSTKLEDSAMYFCASTRLAGVVYEQYFGPGTRLTVT.

The rearrangement uses TRBV27 and TRBJ1-6, with D hard to call. From germline, CDR1 is MNHEY and CDR2 SMNVEV (reference sequence). The ends were cut back, 3 bases at V and 0 bases at J, with 9 bases in the middle. The CDR3 contains 16 residues. The chain's CDR3 is CASSFTVNSYNSPLHF. Written as DNA, the CDR3 is TGTGCCAGCAGTTTCACAGTGAACTCCTATAATTCACCCCTCCACTTT.

J is TRBJ1-1 and V is TRBV2; D unresolved. Germline CDR1 and CDR2: SNHLY and FYNNEI. The CDR3 spans 14 residues. With 6 bases removed from V and 1 base from J, the gap between germline ends came to 12 bases. The CDR3 DNA reads TGTGCCAGCAGCCAACAGAGGGAGAACACTGAAGCTTTCTTT. This sequence encodes CASSQQRENTEAFF.

This clone was counted a single time. The chain is built from TRBV6-5 and TRBJ2-3, with TRBD1 identical over 9 bases. The germline CDR1 and CDR2 sequences are MNHEY and SVGAGI. This CDR3 has 14 residues. After removal of 8 bases from V and 0 bases from J, the junction contained 3 bases not matched to a gene. The CDR3 loop is CASSDRGSTDTQYF. The CDR3 DNA reads as TGTGCCAGCTCCGACAGGGGGAGCACAGATACGCAGTATTTT.

The chain links TRBV5-1 to TRBJ2-1; 9 nucleotides agree with TRBD2. This CDR3 is 14 amino acids long. Unmatched junction bases numbered 8, after V lost 4 bases and J lost 9 bases. CDR1 SGHRS and CDR2 YFSETQ come from the germline V gene. CDR3 nucleotides: TGCGCCAGCAGCCCTCAGCTAGCGGGAATTGAGCAGTTCTTC. This encodes CASSPQLAGIEQFF.

This chain uses TRBV28 with TRBJ2-7, with TRBD2 identical over 10 bases. The CDR3 runs to 17 residues. Unmatched junction bases numbered 11, after V lost 1 base and J lost 5 bases. Germline CDR1 reads MDHEN; CDR2 reads SYDVKM. The CDR3 here is CASSLSLAGVRGDEQYF. In nucleotides, the CDR3 is TGTGCCAGCAGTTTATCGCTAGCGGGGGTCCGGGGGGACGAGCAGTACTTC.

This sequence joins TRBV19 and TRBJ2-5; 8 nucleotides match TRBD2. Germline V gene lookup returns CDR1 LNHDA and CDR2 SQIVND (reference sequence). The CDR3 sequence is 14 residues long. V gave up 5 bases and J gave up 5 bases; unmatched junction bases: 7. This chain's CDR3 is CASSAPGLGETQYF. The CDR3 DNA is TGTGCCAGTAGTGCGCCGGGACTAGGCGAGACCCAGTACTTC.

The gene calls are TRBV9 and TRBJ1-2, with 8 bases lining up with TRBD1. The CDR3 has 15 amino acids. Unmatched junction bases numbered 6, after V lost 4 bases and J lost 1 base. In germline, CDR1 is SGDLS, CDR2 YYNGEE. This CDR3 is CASSPRDRSNYGYTF. DNA of the CDR3: TGTGCCAGCAGCCCTCGGGACAGGAGTAACTATGGCTACACCTTC. The variable domain in full, with the rest retrieved from reference TRBV9 and TRBJ1-2, is DSGVTQTPKHLITATGQRVTLRCSPRSGDLSVYWYQQSLDQGLQFLIQYYNGEERAKGNILERFSAQQFPDLHSELNLSSLELGDSALYFCASSPRDRSNYGYTFGSGTRLTVV.